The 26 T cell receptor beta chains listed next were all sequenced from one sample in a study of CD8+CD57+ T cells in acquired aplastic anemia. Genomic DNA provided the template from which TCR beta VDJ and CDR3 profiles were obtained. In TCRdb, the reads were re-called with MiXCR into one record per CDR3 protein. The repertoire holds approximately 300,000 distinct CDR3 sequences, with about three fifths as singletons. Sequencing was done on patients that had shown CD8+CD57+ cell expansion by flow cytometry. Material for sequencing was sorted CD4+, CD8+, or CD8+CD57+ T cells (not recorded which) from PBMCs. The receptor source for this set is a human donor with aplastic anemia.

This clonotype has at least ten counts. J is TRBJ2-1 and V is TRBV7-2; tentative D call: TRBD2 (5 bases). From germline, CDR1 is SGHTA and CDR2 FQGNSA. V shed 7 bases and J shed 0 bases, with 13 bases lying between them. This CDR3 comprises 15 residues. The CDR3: CASTEGMGSYNEQFF. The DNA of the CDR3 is TGTGCCAGCACCGAGGGTATGGGCTCCTACAATGAGCAGTTCTTC.

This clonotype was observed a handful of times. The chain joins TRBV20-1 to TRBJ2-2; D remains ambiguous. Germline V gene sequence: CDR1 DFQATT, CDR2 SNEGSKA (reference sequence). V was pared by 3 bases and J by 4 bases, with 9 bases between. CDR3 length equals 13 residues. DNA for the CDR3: TGCAGTGCTAGCCCCTCTAGCACCGGGGAGCTGTTTTTT. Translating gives CSASPSSTGELFF.

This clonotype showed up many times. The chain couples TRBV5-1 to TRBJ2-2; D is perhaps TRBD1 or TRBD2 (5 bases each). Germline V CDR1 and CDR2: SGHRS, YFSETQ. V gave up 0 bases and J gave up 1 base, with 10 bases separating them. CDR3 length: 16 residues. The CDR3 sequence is CASSLGGALNTGELFF. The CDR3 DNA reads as TGCGCCAGCAGCTTGGGAGGGGCACTGAACACCGGGGAGCTGTTTTTT.

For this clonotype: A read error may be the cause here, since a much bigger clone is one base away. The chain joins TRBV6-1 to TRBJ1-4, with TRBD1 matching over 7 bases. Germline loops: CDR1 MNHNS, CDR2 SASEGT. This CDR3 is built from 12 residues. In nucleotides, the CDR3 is TGTGCCTGCAGACAGGGCAGTGAAAAACTGTTTTTT. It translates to CACRQGSEKLFF.

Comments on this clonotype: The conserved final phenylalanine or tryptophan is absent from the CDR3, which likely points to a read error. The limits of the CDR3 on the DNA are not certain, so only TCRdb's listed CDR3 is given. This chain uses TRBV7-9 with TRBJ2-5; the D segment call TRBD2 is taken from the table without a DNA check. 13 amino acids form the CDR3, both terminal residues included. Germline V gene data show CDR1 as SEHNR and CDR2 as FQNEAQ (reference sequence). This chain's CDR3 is CASRDLAGGAYSL.

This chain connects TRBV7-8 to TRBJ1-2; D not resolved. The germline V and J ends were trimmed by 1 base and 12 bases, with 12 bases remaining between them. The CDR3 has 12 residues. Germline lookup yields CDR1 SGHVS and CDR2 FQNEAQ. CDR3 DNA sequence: TGTGCCAGCAGCTTAGGGCAGACTGGAAACACCTTC. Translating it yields CASSLGQTGNTF.

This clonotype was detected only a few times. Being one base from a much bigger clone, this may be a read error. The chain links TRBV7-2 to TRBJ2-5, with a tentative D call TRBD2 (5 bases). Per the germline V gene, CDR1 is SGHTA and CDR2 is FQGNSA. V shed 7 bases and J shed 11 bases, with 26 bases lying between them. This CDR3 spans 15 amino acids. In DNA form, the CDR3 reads TGTGCCAGCAACCGAGTCGAGGGCTCCTACAATGAGCAGTACTTC. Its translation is CASNRVEGSYNEQYF.

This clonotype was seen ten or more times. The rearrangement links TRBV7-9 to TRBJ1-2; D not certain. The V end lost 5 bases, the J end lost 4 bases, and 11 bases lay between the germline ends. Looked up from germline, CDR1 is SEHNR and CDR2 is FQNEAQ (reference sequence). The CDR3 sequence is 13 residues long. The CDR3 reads CASSLDGPYGYTF. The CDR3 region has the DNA TGTGCCAGCAGCCTAGACGGGCCCTATGGCTACACCTTC.

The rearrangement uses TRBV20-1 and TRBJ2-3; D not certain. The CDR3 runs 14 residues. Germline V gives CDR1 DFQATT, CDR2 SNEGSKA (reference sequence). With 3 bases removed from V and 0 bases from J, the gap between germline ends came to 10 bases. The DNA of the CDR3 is TGCAGTGCTAGGGGCAGGTCTAGCACAGATACGCAGTATTTT. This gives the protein CSARGRSSTDTQYF.

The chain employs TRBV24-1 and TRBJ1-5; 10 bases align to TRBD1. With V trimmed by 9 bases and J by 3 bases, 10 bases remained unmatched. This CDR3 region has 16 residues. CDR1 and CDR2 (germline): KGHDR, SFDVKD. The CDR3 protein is CATSHGTGASNQPQHF. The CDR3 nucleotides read TGTGCCACCTCACACGGGACAGGGGCCTCCAATCAGCCCCAGCATTTT.

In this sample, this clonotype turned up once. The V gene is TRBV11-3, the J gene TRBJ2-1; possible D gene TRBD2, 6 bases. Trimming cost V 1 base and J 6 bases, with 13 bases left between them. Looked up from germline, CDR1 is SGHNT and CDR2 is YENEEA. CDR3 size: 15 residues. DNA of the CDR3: TGTGCCAGCAGCTTAGTTTGGGGGACTGGCAATGAGCAGTTCTTC. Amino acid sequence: CASSLVWGTGNEQFF.

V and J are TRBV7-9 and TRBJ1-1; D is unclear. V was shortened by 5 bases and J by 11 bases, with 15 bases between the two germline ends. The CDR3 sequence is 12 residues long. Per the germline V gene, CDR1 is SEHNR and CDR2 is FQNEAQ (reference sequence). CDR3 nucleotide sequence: TGTGCCAGCAGCCTCGGCGGAGCGAACGCTTTCTTT. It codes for CASSLGGANAFF.

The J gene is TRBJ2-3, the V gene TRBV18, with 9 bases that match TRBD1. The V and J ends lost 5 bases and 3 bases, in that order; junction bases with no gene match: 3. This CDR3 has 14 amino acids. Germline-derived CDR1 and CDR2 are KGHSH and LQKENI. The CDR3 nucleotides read TGTGCCAGCTCAAAAGGACAGGGGACAGATACGCAGTATTTT. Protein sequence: CASSKGQGTDTQYF. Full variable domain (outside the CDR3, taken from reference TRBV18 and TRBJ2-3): NAGVMQNPRHLVRRRGQEARLRCSPMKGHSHVYWYRQLPEEGLKFMVYLQKENIIDESGMPKERFSAEFPKEGPSILRIQQVVRGDSAAYFCASSKGQGTDTQYFGPGTRLTVL.

The CDR3 nucleotides read TGTGCCAGCAGTTACTCCCTGGGGGAGGGGGTTTCACCCCTCCACTTT. Amino acids: CASSYSLGEGVSPLHF. The genes are TRBV6-5 and TRBJ1-6, with D perhaps matching TRBD1 (6 bases). The CDR3 totals 16 residues. In germline, CDR1 is MNHEY, CDR2 SVGAGI. Trimming removed 0 bases at V and 9 bases at J, with 15 bases between.

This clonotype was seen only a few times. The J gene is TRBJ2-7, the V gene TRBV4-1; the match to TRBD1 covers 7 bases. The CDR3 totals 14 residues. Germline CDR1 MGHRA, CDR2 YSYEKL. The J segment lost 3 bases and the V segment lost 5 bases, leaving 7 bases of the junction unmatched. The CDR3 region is CASSTTGKGYEQYF. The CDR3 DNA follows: TGCGCCAGCAGCACGACAGGGAAGGGCTACGAGCAGTACTTC.

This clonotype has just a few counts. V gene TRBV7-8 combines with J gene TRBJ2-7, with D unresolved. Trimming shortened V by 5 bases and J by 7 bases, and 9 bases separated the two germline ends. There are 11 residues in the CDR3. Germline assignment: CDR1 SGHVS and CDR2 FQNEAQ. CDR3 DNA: TGTGCCAGCAGCCCTTGGGGTGAGCAGTACTTC. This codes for CASSPWGEQYF.

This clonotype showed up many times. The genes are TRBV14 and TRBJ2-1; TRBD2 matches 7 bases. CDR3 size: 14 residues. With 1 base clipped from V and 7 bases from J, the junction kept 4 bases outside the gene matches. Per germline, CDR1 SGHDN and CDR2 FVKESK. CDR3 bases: TGTGCCAGCAGCCAAGGGACTAGTAGTAATGAGCAGTTCTTC. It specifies CASSQGTSSNEQFF.

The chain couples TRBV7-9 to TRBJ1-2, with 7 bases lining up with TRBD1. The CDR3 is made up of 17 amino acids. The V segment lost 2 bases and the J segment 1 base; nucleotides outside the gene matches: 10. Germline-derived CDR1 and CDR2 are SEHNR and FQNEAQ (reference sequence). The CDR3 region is CASSLLTGTEFNYGYTF. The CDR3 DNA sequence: TGTGCCAGCAGCTTACTAACCGGGACAGAGTTTAACTATGGCTACACCTTC.

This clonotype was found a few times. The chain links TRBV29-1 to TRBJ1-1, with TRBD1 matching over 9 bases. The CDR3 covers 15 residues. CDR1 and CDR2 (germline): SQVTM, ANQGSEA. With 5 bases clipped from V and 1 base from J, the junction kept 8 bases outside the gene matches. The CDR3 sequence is CSVWGDREGNTEAFF. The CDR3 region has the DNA TGCAGCGTTTGGGGGGACAGGGAGGGGAACACTGAAGCTTTCTTT. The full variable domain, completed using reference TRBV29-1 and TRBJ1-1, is SAVISQKPSRDICQRGTSLTIQCQVDSQVTMMFWYRQQPGQSLTLIATANQGSEATYESGFVIDKFPISRPNLTFSTLTVSNMSPEDSSIYLCSVWGDREGNTEAFFGQGTRLTVV.

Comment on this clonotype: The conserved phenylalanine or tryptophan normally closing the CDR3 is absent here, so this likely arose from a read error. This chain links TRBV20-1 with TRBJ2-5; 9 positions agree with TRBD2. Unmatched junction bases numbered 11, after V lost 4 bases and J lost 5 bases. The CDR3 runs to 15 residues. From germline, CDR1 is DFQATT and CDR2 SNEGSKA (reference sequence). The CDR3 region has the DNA TGCAGTGCTAAATCGGCTAGCGGGATGTCGGAGACCCAGTACTCC. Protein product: CSAKSASGMSETQYS.

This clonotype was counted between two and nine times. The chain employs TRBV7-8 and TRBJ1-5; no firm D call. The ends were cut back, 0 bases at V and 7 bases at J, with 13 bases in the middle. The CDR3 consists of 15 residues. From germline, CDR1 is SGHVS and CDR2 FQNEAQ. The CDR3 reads CASSLAASVGQPQHF. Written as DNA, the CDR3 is TGTGCCAGCAGCTTAGCTGCCTCTGTCGGACAGCCCCAGCATTTT.

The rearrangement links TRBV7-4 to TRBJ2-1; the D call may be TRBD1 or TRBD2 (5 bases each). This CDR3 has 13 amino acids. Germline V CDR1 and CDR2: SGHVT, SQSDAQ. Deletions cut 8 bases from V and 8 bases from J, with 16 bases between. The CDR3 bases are TGTGCCAGCGTTCTTGAGGGGATCTATGAGCAGTTCTTC. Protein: CASVLEGIYEQFF.

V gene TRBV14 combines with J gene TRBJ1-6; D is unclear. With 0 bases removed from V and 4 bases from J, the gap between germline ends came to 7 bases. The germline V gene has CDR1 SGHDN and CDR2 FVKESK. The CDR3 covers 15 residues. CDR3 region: CASSQETGYNSPLHF. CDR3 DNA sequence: TGTGCCAGCAGCCAAGAGACGGGATATAATTCACCCCTCCACTTT.

CDR3 sequence reads: CASSFDRNGEQYF. DNA of the CDR3: TGTGCCAGCAGTTTCGACAGGAACGGCGAGCAGTACTTC. The genes are TRBV7-3 and TRBJ2-5; perhaps TRBD1 as D (6 bases). The end of the DNA fits TRBJ2-7 better, so the J call may be wrong. Germline CDR1 reads SGHTA; CDR2 reads FQGTGA. The length of the CDR3 is 13 residues.

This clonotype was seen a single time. The CDR3 DNA follows: TGTGCCAGCAGTGAAGGCAGGGCGGGTGAAGCTTTCTTT. It is translated as CASSEGRAGEAFF. V is TRBV2 and J is TRBJ1-1, with D possibly being TRBD1 (5 bases). CDR3 length: 13 amino acids. V was clipped by 1 base and J by 7 bases, with 10 bases between them. Per germline, CDR1 SNHLY and CDR2 FYNNEI.

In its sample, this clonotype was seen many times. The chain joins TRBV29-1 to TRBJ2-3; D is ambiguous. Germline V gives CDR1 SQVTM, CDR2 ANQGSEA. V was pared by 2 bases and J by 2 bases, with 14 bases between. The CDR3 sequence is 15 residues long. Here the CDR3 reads CSVEWLGTPTDTQYF. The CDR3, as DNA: TGCAGCGTTGAATGGTTAGGTACCCCCACAGATACGCAGTATTTT.